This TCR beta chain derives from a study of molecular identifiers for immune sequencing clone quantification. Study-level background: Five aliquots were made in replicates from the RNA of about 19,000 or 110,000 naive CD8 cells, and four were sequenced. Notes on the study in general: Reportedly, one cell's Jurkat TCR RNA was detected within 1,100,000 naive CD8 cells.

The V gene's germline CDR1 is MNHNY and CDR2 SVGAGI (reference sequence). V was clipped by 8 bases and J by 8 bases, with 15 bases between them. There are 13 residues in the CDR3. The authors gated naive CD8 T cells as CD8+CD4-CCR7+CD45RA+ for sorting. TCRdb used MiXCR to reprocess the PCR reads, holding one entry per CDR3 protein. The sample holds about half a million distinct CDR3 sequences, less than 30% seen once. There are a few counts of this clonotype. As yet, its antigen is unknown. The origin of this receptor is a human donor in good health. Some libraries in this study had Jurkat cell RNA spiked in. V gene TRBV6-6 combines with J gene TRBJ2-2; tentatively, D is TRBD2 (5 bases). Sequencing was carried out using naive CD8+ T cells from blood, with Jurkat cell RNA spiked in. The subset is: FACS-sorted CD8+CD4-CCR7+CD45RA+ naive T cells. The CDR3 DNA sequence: TGTGCCAGCGGCCTAAACGGAGGAGGGGAGCTGTTTTTT. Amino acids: CASGLNGGGELFF.